In this sample, the clone carrying this T cell receptor (beta chain) turned up a few times. Its antigen is undetermined. V lost 2 bases, J lost 0 bases, and 10 bases lay in between. Germline assignment: CDR1 MNHEY and CDR2 SVGAGI. The CDR3 contains 15 residues. MiXCR, applied by TCRdb to the 5' RACE reads, yields one record per CDR3 protein. Here the sample spans 210,000 or so distinct CDR3 sequences, less than 8% being singletons. The data originate from a study of identical twins. Whole-study findings and limits: The study reached conclusions through statistical analysis that was cross-sectional, not following the same donors. With beta out-of-frame sequences, excess sharing by twins was weaker.

The same data also went into a second study, on yellow fever vaccine responses in identical twins. From that report: Each twin's T cell response to the vaccine was reported to look partly convergent and partly personalized.

The sequencing sample was made of memory (CD45RO+) T cells sorted from blood. The V call is TRBV6-5, the J call TRBJ1-2; no firm D call. The TCR sequence derives from a young woman in good health. DNA for the CDR3: TGTGCCAGCAGTTACGCCCGGGTTTCTAACTATGGCTACACCTTC. Its protein product is CASSYARVSNYGYTF.